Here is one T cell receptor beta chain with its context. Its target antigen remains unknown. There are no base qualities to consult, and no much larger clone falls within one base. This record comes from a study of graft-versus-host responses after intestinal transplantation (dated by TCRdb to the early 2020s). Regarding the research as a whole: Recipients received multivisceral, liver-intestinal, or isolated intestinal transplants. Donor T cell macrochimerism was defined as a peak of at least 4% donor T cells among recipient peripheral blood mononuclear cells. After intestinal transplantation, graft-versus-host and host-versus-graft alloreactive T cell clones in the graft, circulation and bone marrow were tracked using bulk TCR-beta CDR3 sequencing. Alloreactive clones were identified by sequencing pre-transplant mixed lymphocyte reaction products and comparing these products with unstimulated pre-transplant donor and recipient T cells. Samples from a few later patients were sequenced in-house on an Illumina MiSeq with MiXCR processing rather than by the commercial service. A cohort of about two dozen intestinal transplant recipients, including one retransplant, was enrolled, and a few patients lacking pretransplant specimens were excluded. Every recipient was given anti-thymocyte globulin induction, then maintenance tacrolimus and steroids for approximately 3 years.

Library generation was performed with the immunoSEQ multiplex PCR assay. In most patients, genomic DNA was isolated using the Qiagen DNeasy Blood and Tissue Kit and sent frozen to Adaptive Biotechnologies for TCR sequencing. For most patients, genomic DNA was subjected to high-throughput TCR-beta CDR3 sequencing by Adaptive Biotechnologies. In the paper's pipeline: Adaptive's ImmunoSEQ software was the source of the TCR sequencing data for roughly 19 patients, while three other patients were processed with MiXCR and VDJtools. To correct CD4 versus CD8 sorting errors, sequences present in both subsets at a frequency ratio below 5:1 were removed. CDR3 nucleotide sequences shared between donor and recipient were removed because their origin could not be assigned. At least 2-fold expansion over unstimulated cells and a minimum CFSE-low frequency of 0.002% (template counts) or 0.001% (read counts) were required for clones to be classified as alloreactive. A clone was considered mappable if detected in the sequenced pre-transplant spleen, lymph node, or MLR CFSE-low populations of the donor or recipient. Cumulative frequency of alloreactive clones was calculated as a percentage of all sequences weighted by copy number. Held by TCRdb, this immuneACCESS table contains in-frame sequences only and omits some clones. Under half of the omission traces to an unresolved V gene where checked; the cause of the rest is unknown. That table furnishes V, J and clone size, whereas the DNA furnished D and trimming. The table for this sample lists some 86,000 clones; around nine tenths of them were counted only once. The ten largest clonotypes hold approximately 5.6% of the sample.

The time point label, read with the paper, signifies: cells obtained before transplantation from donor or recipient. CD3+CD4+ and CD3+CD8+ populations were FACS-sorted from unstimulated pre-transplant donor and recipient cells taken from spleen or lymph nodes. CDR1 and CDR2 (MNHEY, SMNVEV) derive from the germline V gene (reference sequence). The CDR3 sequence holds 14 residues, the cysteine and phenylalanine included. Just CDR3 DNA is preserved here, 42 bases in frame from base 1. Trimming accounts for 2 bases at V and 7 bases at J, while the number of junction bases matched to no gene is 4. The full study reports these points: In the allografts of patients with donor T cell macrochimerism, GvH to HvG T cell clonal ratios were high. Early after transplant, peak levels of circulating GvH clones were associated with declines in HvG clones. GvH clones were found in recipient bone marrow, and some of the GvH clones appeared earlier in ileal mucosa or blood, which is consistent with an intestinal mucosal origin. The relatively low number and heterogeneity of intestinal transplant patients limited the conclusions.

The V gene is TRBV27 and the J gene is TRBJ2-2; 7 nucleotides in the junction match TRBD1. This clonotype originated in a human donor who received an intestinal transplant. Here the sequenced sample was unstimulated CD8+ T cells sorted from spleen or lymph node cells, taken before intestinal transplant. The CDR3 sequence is CASSLGQGVGELFF. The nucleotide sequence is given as TGTGCCAGCAGTTTAGGGCAGGGGGTCGGGGAGCTGTTTTTT.